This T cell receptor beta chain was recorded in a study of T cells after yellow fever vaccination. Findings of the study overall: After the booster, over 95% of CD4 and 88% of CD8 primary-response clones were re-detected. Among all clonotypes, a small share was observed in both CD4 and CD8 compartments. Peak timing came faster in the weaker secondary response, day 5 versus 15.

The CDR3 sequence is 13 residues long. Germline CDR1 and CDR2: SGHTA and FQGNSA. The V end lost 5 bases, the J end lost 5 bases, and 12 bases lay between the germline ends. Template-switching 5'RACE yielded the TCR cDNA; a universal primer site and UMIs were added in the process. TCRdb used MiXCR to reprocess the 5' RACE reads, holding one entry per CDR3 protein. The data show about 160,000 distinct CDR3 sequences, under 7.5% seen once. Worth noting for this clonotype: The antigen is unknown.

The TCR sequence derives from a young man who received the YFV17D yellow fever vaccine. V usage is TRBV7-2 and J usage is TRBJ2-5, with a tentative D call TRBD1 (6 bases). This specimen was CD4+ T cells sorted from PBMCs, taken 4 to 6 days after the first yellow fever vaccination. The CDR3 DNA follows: TGTGCCAGCAGCGCACAGGGTAGCGAGACCCAGTACTTC. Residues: CASSAQGSETQYF.